The rows below give T cell receptor beta chains drawn from one sample of a study of T cell repertoires in cytomegalovirus infection. These TCRs' antigens remain unknown. TCRdb re-called the reads through MiXCR, storing one row per CDR3 protein. The sample shows roughly 200,000 distinct CDR3 sequences, 38% of them seen only once. The sequences come from CD8+ T cells from cultured PBMCs, collected from culture after CMV antigen stimulation. These receptors came from a human donor in good health (CMV status not recorded). Some clones in this sample may be carry-over from other donors' samples. The conserved cysteine and the conserved F or W are not part of the CDR3 here. Each record gives: V gene, clone size, J gene, D gene, CDR3 protein. The D gene is left open where the match is weak. Size is omitted from some rows. Given values are once, few, many or a class for expanded clones.

v_gene: TRBV20-1; abundance: NA; j_gene: TRBJ2-1; d_gene: TRBD2; CDR3aa: SAIPRLAGGNYEQF
v_gene: TRBV7-8; abundance: few; j_gene: TRBJ2-7; d_gene: NA; CDR3aa: ASSTPDSTYEQY
v_gene: TRBV4-1; abundance: NA; j_gene: TRBJ2-7; d_gene: NA; CDR3aa: ASSQVGGYEQY
v_gene: TRBV27; abundance: NA; j_gene: TRBJ2-2; d_gene: NA; CDR3aa: ASSLRGTNTGELF
v_gene: TRBV28; abundance: NA; j_gene: TRBJ1-1; d_gene: TRBD1; CDR3aa: ASSDRGYGEAF
v_gene: TRBV29-1; abundance: NA; j_gene: TRBJ2-3; d_gene: TRBD2; CDR3aa: SVDASGSGDTQY
v_gene: TRBV4-2; abundance: few; j_gene: TRBJ2-7; d_gene: TRBD2; CDR3aa: ASSQDPAGGIDEQY
v_gene: TRBV6-1; abundance: NA; j_gene: TRBJ1-5; d_gene: NA; CDR3aa: ASSRPINQPQH
v_gene: TRBV5-6; abundance: NA; j_gene: TRBJ2-7; d_gene: TRBD1; CDR3aa: ASSGQGQGAPYEQY
v_gene: TRBV4-1; abundance: NA; j_gene: TRBJ2-3; d_gene: TRBD2; CDR3aa: ASSQVAGGGYTQY
v_gene: TRBV7-3; abundance: NA; j_gene: TRBJ2-3; d_gene: NA; CDR3aa: ASSPPTSWGAGPGRDTQY
v_gene: TRBV18; abundance: many; j_gene: TRBJ1-2; d_gene: NA; CDR3aa: ASSPNLGLVNGYT
v_gene: TRBV28; abundance: few; j_gene: TRBJ2-7; d_gene: TRBD1; CDR3aa: ASSFRDSYPGPLSYEQY
v_gene: TRBV6-5; abundance: NA; j_gene: TRBJ2-1; d_gene: NA; CDR3aa: ASSTLPPPASYNEQF
v_gene: TRBV7-2; abundance: many; j_gene: TRBJ2-7; d_gene: NA; CDR3aa: ASSYRDLLYEQY
v_gene: TRBV10-3; abundance: NA; j_gene: TRBJ2-7; d_gene: TRBD1; CDR3aa: AISLYRDRDSYEQY
v_gene: TRBV27; abundance: NA; j_gene: TRBJ2-1; d_gene: TRBD2; CDR3aa: ASSPSGGAPNEQF
v_gene: TRBV27; abundance: NA; j_gene: TRBJ1-2; d_gene: NA; CDR3aa: ASSEGPIYGYT
v_gene: TRBV11-3; abundance: few; j_gene: TRBJ1-5; d_gene: TRBD1; CDR3aa: ASSFRGTGSQPQH
v_gene: TRBV7-3; abundance: once; j_gene: TRBJ1-1; d_gene: NA; CDR3aa: ASSHTTNTEAF
v_gene: TRBV11-2; abundance: many; j_gene: TRBJ2-1; d_gene: NA; CDR3aa: ASSLDIERGGYNEQF
v_gene: TRBV27; abundance: NA; j_gene: TRBJ2-7; d_gene: NA; CDR3aa: ASSLSVTYEQY
v_gene: TRBV7-8; abundance: NA; j_gene: TRBJ1-1; d_gene: NA; CDR3aa: ASRVLNKGSTEAF
v_gene: TRBV27; abundance: NA; j_gene: TRBJ2-2; d_gene: TRBD2; CDR3aa: ASSPISIASGMNTGELF
v_gene: TRBV7-9; abundance: NA; j_gene: TRBJ2-1; d_gene: NA; CDR3aa: ASSSTLAFNEQF
v_gene: TRBV20-1; abundance: NA; j_gene: TRBJ1-4; d_gene: TRBD1; CDR3aa: SARGPGGDEKLF
v_gene: TRBV12-3/TRBV12-4; abundance: NA; j_gene: TRBJ1-1; d_gene: NA; CDR3aa: ASSFNEGNTEAF
v_gene: TRBV11-2; abundance: NA; j_gene: TRBJ1-1; d_gene: NA; CDR3aa: ASSSSFTQQGTAGTEAF
v_gene: TRBV11-2; abundance: NA; j_gene: TRBJ1-1; d_gene: TRBD1; CDR3aa: ASSVQGAWFEAF
v_gene: TRBV20-1; abundance: few; j_gene: TRBJ2-1; d_gene: NA; CDR3aa: SAKNNEQF
v_gene: TRBV4-1; abundance: few; j_gene: TRBJ2-5; d_gene: NA; CDR3aa: ASSPAARSQETQY
v_gene: TRBV20-1; abundance: NA; j_gene: TRBJ1-5; d_gene: NA; CDR3aa: SARLSEGGLGNQPQH
v_gene: TRBV6-6; abundance: NA; j_gene: TRBJ1-5; d_gene: TRBD1; CDR3aa: ASSYSQGGSLYRQH
v_gene: TRBV7-6; abundance: NA; j_gene: TRBJ2-1; d_gene: NA; CDR3aa: ASPLDGRPSNEQF
v_gene: TRBV5-1; abundance: NA; j_gene: TRBJ2-3; d_gene: NA; CDR3aa: ASSWTGTDTQY
v_gene: TRBV7-2; abundance: few; j_gene: TRBJ2-5; d_gene: TRBD2; CDR3aa: ASSLAVGGGDQETQY
v_gene: TRBV7-4; abundance: NA; j_gene: TRBJ2-3; d_gene: NA; CDR3aa: ASSFRTGADGTDTQY
v_gene: TRBV7-3; abundance: NA; j_gene: TRBJ1-5; d_gene: NA; CDR3aa: ASLVGGNQPQH
v_gene: TRBV7-9; abundance: NA; j_gene: TRBJ2-5; d_gene: TRBD1; CDR3aa: ASSMGTAQETQY